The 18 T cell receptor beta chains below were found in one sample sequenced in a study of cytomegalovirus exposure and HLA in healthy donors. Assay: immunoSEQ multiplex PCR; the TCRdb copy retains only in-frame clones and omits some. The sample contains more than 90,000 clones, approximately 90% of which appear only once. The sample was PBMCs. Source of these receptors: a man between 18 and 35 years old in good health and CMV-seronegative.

CDR3 region: CASSQDNTGGFYGYTF. CDR3 DNA sequence: TGCGCCAGCAGCCAAGATAACACAGGGGGCTTCTATGGCTACACCTTC. The V gene is TRBV4-1, the J gene TRBJ1-2; 9 nucleotides line up with TRBD1. V lost 0 bases and J lost 4; bases outside the gene matches: 6. Germline V gene sequence: CDR1 MGHRA, CDR2 YSYEKL. There are 16 residues in the CDR3.

The CDR3 DNA sequence: TGCGCCAGCAGCCCGGGGGAACACGGCTACAATCAGCCCCAGCATTTT. Protein: CASSPGEHGYNQPQHF. The gene calls are TRBV4-3 and TRBJ1-5; D perhaps matches TRBD1 (5 bases). The germline CDR1 and CDR2 sequences are LGHNA and YSLEER. The V end was cut by 4 bases, the J end by 3 bases, with 16 bases between. The CDR3 is 16 amino acids.

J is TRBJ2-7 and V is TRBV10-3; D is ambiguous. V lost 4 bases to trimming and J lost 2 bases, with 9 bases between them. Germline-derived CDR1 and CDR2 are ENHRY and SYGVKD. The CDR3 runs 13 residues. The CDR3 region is CAISGGSPYEQYF. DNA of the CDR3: TGTGCCATCAGTGGTGGCAGTCCCTACGAGCAGTACTTC.

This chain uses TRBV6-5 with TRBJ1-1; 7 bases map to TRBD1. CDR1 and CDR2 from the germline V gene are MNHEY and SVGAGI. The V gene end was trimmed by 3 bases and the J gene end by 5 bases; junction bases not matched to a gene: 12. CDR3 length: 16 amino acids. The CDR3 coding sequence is TGTGCCAGCAGTTATGAATGGGACAGAAAACAAACTGAAGCTTTCTTT. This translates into CASSYEWDRKQTEAFF.

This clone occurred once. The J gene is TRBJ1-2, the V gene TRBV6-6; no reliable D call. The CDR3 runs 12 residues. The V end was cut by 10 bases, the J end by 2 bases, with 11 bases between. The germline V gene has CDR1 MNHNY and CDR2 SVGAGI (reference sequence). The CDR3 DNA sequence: TGTGCCACGGGGAATATCAACTATGGCTACACCTTC. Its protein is CATGNINYGYTF.

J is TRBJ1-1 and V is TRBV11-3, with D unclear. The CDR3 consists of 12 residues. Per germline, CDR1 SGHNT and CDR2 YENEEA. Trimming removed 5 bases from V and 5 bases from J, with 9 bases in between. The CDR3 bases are TGTGCCAGCAGCGGGCGCTTGACTGAAGCTTTCTTT. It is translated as CASSGRLTEAFF.

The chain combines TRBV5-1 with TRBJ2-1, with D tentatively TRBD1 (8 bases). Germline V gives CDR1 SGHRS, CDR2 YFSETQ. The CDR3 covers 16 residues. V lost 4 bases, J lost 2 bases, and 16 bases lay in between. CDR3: CASSLRTGGAYNEQFF. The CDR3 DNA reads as TGCGCCAGCAGCCTTAGAACAGGGGGGGCCTACAATGAGCAGTTCTTC.

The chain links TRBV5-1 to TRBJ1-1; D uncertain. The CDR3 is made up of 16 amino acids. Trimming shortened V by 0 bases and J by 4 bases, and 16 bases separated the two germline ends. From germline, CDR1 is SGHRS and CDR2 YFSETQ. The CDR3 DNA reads TGCGCCAGCAGCTTGGGAGTGGGTGGCCGGAGCACTGAAGCTTTCTTT. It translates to CASSLGVGGRSTEAFF.

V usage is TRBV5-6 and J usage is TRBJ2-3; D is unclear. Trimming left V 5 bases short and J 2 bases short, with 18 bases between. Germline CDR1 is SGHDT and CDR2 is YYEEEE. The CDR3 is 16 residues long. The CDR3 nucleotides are TGTGCCAGCAGTGTTCATGGGCGCGCACTCACAGATACGCAGTATTTT. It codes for CASSVHGRALTDTQYF. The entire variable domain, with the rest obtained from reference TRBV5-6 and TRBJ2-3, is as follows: DAGVTQSPTHLIKTRGQQVTLRCSPKSGHDTVSWYQQALGQGPQFIFQYYEEEERQRGNFPDRFSGHQFPNYSSELNVNALLLGDSALYLCASSVHGRALTDTQYFGPGTRLTVL.

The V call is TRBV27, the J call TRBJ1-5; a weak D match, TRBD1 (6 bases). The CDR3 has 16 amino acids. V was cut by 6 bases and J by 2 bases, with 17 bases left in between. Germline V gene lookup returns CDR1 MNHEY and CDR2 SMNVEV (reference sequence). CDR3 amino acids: CASSQGWGRGNQPQHF. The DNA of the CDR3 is TGTGCCAGCAGCCAGGGGTGGGGACGGGGCAATCAGCCCCAGCATTTT.

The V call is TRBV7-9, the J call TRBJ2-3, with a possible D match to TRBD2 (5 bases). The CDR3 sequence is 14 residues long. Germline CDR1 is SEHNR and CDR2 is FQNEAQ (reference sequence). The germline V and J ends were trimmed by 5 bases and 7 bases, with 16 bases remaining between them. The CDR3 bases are TGTGCCAGCAGCCCAAACACCAGAGGGAATACGCAGTATTTT. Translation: CASSPNTRGNTQYF. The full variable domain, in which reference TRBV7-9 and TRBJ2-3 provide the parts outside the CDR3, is DTGVSQNPRHKITKRGQNVTFRCDPISEHNRLYWYRQTLGQGPEFLTYFQNEAQLEKSRLLSDRFSAERPKGSFSTLEIQRTEQGDSAMYLCASSPNTRGNTQYFGPGTRLTVL.

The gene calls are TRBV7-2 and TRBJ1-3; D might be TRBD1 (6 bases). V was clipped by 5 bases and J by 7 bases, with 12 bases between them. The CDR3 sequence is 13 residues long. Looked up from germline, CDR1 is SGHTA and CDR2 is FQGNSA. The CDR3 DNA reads TGTGCCAGCAGCACAAGGGGGTCGAACACCATATATTTT. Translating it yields CASSTRGSNTIYF.

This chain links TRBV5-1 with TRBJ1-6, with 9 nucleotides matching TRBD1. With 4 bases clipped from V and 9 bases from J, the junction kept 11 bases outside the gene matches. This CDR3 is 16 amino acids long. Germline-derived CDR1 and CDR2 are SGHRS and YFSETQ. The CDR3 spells CASSRAQGQGLSPLHF. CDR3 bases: TGCGCCAGCAGCCGGGCTCAGGGACAGGGACTTTCACCCCTCCACTTT.

The CDR3 here is CASSVIWQTSVGYNEQFF. In DNA form, the CDR3 reads TGTGCCAGCAGTGTGATTTGGCAGACTAGCGTCGGTTACAATGAGCAGTTCTTC. This rearrangement joins TRBV25-1 to TRBJ2-1, with 8 bases fitting TRBD2. The CDR3 has 18 amino acids. Per germline, CDR1 MGHDK and CDR2 SYGVNS. The trim removed 4 bases at V and 4 bases at J, leaving 15 bases unmatched. The variable domain in full, completed from reference TRBV25-1 and TRBJ2-1, reads EADIYQTPRYLVIGTGKKITLECSQTMGHDKMYWYQQDPGMELHLIHYSYGVNSTEKGDLSSESTVSRIRTEHFPLTLESARPSHTSQYLCASSVIWQTSVGYNEQFFGPGTRLTVL.

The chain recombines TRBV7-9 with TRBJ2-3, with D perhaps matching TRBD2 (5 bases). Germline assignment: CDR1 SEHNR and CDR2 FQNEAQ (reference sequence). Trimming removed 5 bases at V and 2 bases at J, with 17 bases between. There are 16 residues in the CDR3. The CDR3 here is CASSPRLSGSTDTQYF. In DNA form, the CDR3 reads TGTGCCAGCAGCCCGAGACTAAGCGGCTCCACAGATACGCAGTATTTT.

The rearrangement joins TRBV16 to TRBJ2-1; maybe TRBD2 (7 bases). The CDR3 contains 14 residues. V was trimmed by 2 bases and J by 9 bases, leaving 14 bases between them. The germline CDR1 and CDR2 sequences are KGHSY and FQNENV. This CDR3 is CASSQQAGEGEQFF. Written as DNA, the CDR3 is TGTGCCAGCAGCCAACAGGCAGGGGAGGGTGAGCAGTTCTTC.

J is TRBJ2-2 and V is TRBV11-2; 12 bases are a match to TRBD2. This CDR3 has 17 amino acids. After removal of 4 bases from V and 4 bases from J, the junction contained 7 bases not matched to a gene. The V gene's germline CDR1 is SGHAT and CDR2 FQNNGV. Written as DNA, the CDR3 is TGTGCCAGCAGCTCCAAACTAGCGGGGGGATTCACCGGGGAGCTGTTTTTT. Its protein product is CASSSKLAGGFTGELFF.

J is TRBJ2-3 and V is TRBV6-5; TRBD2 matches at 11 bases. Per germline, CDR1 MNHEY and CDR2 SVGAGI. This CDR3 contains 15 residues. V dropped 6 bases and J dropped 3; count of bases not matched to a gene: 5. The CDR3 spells CASSVLAGVTDTQYF. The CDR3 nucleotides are TGTGCCAGCAGCGTACTAGCGGGAGTGACAGATACGCAGTATTTT.